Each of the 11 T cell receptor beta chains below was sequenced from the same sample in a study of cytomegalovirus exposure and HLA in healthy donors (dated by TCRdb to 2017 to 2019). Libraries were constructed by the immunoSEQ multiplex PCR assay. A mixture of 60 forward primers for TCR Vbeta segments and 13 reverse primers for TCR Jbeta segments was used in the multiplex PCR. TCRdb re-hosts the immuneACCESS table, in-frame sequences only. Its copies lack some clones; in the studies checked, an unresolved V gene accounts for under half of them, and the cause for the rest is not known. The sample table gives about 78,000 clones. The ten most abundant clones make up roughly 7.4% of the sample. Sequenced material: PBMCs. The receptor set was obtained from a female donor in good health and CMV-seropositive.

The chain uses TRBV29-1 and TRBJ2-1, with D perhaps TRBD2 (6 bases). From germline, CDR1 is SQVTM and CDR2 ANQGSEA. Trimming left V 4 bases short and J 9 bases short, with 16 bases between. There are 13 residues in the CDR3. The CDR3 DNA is TGCAGCGTTGGGATGGACGGGGGAGGTGAGCAGTTCTTC. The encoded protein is CSVGMDGGGEQFF.

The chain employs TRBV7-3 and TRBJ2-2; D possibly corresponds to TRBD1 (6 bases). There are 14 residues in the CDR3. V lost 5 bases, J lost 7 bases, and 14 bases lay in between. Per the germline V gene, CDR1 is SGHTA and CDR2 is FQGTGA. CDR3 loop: CASSAIGGDGELFF. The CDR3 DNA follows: TGTGCCAGCAGCGCAATAGGGGGTGACGGGGAGCTGTTTTTT. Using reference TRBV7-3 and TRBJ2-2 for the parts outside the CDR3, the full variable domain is GAGVSQTPSNKVTEKGKYVELRCDPISGHTALYWYRQSLGQGPEFLIYFQGTGAADDSGLPNDRFFAVRPEGSVSTLKIQRTERGDSAVYLCASSAIGGDGELFFGEGSRLTVL.

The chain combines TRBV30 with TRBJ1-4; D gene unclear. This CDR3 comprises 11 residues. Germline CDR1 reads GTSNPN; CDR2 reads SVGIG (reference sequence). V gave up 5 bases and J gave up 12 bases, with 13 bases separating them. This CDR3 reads CAWSPGGQLFF. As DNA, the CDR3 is TGTGCCTGGTCCCCTGGAGGACAACTGTTTTTT.

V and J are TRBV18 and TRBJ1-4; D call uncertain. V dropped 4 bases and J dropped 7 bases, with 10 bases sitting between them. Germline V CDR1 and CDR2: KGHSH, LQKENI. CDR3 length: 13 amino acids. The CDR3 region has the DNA TGTGCCAGCTCACTGGACTCTGGTGAAAAACTGTTTTTT. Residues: CASSLDSGEKLFF.

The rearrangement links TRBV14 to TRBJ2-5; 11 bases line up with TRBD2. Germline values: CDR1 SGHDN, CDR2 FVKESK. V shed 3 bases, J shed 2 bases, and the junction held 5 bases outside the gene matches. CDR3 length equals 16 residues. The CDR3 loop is CASSHWSSGGQETQYF. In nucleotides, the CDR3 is TGTGCCAGCAGCCATTGGTCTAGCGGGGGGCAAGAGACCCAGTACTTC. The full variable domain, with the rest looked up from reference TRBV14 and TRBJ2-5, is EAGVTQFPSHSVIEKGQTVTLRCDPISGHDNLYWYRRVMGKEIKFLLHFVKESKQDESGMPNNRFLAERTGGTYSTLKVQPAELEDSGVYFCASSHWSSGGQETQYFGPGTRLLVL.

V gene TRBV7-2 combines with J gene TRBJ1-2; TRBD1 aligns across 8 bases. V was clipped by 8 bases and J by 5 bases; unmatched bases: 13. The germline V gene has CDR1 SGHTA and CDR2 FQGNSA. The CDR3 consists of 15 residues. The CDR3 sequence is CASQGPTGAGYGYTF. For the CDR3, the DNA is TGTGCCAGCCAAGGGCCGACAGGGGCCGGGTATGGCTACACCTTC.

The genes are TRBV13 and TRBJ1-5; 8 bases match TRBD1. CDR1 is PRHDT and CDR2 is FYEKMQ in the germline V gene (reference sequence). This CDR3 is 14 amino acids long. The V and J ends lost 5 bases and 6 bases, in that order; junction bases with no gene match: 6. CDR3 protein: CASSHGQGIQPQHF. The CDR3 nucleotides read TGTGCCAGCAGCCACGGACAGGGTATTCAGCCCCAGCATTTT. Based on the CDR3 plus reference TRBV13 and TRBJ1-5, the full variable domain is AAGVIQSPRHLIKEKRETATLKCYPIPRHDTVYWYQQGPGQDPQFLISFYEKMQSDKGSIPDRFSAQQFSDYHSELNMSSLELGDSALYFCASSHGQGIQPQHFGDGTRLSIL.

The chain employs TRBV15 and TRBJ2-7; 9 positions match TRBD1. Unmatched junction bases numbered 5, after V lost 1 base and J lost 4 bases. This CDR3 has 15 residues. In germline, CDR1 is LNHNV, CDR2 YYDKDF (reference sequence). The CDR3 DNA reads TGTGCCACCAGCAGAGTCAGGACAGGGGCATACGAGCAGTACTTC. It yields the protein CATSRVRTGAYEQYF.

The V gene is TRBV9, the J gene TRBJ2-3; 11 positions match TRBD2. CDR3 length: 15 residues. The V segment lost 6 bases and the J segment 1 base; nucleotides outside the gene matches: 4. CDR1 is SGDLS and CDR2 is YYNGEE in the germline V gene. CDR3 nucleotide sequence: TGTGCCAGCACAGAGACTAGCGGGGGCACAGATACGCAGTATTTT. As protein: CASTETSGGTDTQYF.

DNA for the CDR3: TGTGCCAGCAGTGAAGGAACGAGGACGGGGGATCGGTTCTTC. It is translated as CASSEGTRTGDRFF. This chain joins TRBV2 and TRBJ2-1; a possible D gene is TRBD2 (6 bases). V was cut by 1 base and J by 15 bases, with 19 bases left in between. Germline V CDR1 and CDR2: SNHLY, FYNNEI. The CDR3 runs 14 residues.

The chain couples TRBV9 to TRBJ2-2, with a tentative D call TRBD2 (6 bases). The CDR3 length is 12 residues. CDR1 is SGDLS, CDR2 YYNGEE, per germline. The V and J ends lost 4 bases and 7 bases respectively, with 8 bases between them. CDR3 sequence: CASSMGGGELFF. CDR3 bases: TGTGCCAGCAGCATGGGAGGCGGGGAGCTGTTTTTT. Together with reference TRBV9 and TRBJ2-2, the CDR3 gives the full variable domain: DSGVTQTPKHLITATGQRVTLRCSPRSGDLSVYWYQQSLDQGLQFLIQYYNGEERAKGNILERFSAQQFPDLHSELNLSSLELGDSALYFCASSMGGGELFFGEGSRLTVL.